The text below deals with one T cell receptor beta chain. Its antigen is as yet unknown. Molecular barcoding with unique molecular identifiers was used for the TCRbeta library. TCRdb re-analysed the PCR reads in MiXCR, keeping a single row per CDR3 protein. This sample has about 870,000 distinct CDR3 sequences, with 16% found just once. The V gene lost 3 bases and the J gene lost 0 bases, with 9 bases spanning the gap. The CDR3 has 14 amino acids. The entry originates in a study of T-cell reconstitution after alpha-beta-depleted transplantation in children. Study findings and constraints: One year after transplant, T-cell counts and diversity came mostly from newly produced T cells. Reported findings indicate that, about two months after transplant, alpha-beta T cells came from several hundred expanded clones, which were derived from non-depleted graft cells.

This clonotype was obtained from a male patient aged 5 to 17 who had a stem cell transplant for acute lymphoblastic leukemia, so the T cells may come from the graft donor. This chain links TRBV12-3 or TRBV12-4 with TRBJ2-7; D perhaps matches TRBD2 (5 bases). Sample: PBMCs, mostly from graft donor cells, taken 360 days after TCRalphabeta/CD19-depleted stem cell transplant. CDR3 residues: CASSFRGISYEQYF. DNA of the CDR3: TGTGCCAGCAGTTTTCGGGGAATCTCCTACGAGCAGTACTTC.